The 6 T cell receptor beta chains below come from one sample, sequenced in a study of shared T cell receptors in the human thymus. Here immunoSEQ multiplex PCR was the method, and the copy in TCRdb shows in-frame clones only, minus some. The table records 600,000 to 900,000 clones, approximately 85% of them present only once. The sample was also linked to a second study, of human thymus T cells.

Specimen: thymocytes. Every receptor here comes from a girl under three years old with a congenital heart defect.

The CDR3 coding sequence is TGTGCCAGCAGCTTAGTTGCCGGGACTTCGGTTCGCGGCTACACCTTC. This translates into CASSLVAGTSVRGYTF. The rearrangement links TRBV7-8 to TRBJ1-2, with D perhaps matching TRBD1 (5 bases). CDR1 is SGHVS, CDR2 FQNEAQ, per germline. The CDR3 loop spans 16 amino acids. V lost 1 base, J lost 8 bases, and 20 bases lay in between. The entire variable domain, with the rest obtained from reference TRBV7-8 and TRBJ1-2, is as follows: GAGVSQSPRYKVAKRGQDVALRCDPISGHVSLFWYQQALGQGPEFLTYFQNEAQLDKSGLPSDRFFAERPEGSVSTLKIQRTQQEDSAVYLCASSLVAGTSVRGYTFGSGTRLTVV.

Only one count was recorded for this clone. The genes are TRBV5-6 and TRBJ2-7; tentatively, D is TRBD1 (6 bases). Looked up from germline, CDR1 is SGHDT and CDR2 is YYEEEE. V shed 7 bases and J shed 5 bases, with 19 bases lying between them. This CDR3 has 14 residues. CDR3 residues: CASGQGPRLHEQYF. CDR3 DNA sequence: TGTGCCAGCGGTCAGGGGCCACGGCTCCACGAGCAGTACTTC.

V is TRBV6-5 and J is TRBJ2-1; unclear D gene. Looked up from germline, CDR1 is MNHEY and CDR2 is SVGAGI. V was shortened by 0 bases and J by 5 bases, with 8 bases between the two germline ends. This CDR3 is built from 14 residues. The CDR3 nucleotides are TGTGCCAGCAGTTACTCGCTACTGAACAATGAGCAGTTCTTC. Translation gives CASSYSLLNNEQFF.

The genes are TRBV6-5 and TRBJ1-1; D may be TRBD1 (5 bases). Germline-derived CDR1 and CDR2 are MNHEY and SVGAGI. CDR3 length equals 15 residues. V dropped 2 bases and J dropped 5 bases, with 15 bases sitting between them. The CDR3: CASSYLRGGETEAFF. The CDR3, as DNA: TGTGCCAGCAGTTACCTTCGGGGAGGGGAGACTGAAGCTTTCTTT.

This chain links TRBV6-5 with TRBJ2-7; D is uncertain. Germline lookup yields CDR1 MNHEY and CDR2 SVGAGI. Trimming stripped 0 bases from V and 0 bases from J, with 9 bases between. The CDR3 is 15 amino acids. This CDR3 reads CASSYSSDFSYEQYF. The CDR3 DNA is TGTGCCAGCAGTTACTCGAGCGATTTCTCCTACGAGCAGTACTTC.

The V and J genes are TRBV4-1 and TRBJ1-4; D possibly corresponds to TRBD1 (6 bases). The CDR3 runs 19 residues. Germline V lookup: CDR1 MGHRA, CDR2 YSYEKL. Trimming stripped 0 bases from V and 10 bases from J, with 27 bases between. CDR3 loop: CASSQDIGGRGRRFGKLFF. CDR3 nucleotides: TGCGCCAGCAGCCAAGATATAGGAGGAAGGGGGAGACGGTTTGGAAAACTGTTTTTT.